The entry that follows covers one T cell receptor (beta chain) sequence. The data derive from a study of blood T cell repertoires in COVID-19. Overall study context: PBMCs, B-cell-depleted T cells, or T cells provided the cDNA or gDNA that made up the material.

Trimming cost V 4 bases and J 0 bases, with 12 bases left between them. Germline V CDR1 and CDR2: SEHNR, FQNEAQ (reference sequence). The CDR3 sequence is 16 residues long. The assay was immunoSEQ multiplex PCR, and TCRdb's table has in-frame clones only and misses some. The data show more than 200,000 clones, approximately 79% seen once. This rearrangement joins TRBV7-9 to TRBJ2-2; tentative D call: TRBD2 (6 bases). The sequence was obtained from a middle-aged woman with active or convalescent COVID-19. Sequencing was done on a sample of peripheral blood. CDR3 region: CASSSRDFSNTGELFF. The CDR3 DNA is TGTGCCAGCAGCTCGAGGGACTTTTCGAACACCGGGGAGCTGTTTTTT.